This T cell receptor (beta chain) comes out of a study of response to subunit inactivated influenza vaccine. TCRdb reanalysed the RT-PCR reads using MiXCR and keeps one entry per CDR3 protein. Among 550,000 to 800,000 distinct CDR3 sequences listed, more than 11% were seen once. CDR1 is MDHEN, CDR2 SYDVKM, per germline. The CDR3 extends over 13 amino acids. With 2 bases removed from V and 5 bases from J, the gap between germline ends came to 7 bases. The specimen comprised PBMCs from blood, sampled approximately 15 days before vaccination. The J gene is TRBJ1-5, the V gene TRBV28; D unresolved. The clonotype comes from a man aged 50 to 60 who received an inactivated influenza vaccine. The CDR3 is CASSLEAYQPQHF. The CDR3, as DNA: TGTGCCAGCAGTTTAGAGGCATATCAGCCCCAGCATTTT.